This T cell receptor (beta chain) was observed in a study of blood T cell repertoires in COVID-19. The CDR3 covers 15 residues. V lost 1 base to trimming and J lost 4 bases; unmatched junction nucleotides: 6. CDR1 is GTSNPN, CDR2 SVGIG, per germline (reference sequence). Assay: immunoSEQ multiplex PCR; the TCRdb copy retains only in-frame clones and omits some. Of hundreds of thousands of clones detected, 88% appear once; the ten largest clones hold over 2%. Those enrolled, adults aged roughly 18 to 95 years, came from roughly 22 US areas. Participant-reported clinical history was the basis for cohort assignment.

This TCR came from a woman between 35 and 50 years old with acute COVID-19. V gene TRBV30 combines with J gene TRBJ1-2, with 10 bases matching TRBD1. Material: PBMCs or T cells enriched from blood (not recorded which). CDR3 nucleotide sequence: TGTGCCTGGAGTGGGGGGCGGGACAGGGGCTATGGCTACACCTTC. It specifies CAWSGGRDRGYGYTF.